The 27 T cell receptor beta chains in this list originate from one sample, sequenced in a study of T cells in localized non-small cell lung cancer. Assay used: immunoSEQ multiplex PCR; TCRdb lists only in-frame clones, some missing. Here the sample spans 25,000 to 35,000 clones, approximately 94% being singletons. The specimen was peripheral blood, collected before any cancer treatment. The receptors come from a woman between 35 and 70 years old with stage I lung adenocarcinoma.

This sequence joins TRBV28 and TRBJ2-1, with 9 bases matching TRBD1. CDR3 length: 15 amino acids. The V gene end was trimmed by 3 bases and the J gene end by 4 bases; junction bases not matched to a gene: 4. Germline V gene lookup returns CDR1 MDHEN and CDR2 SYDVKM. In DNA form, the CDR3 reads TGTGCCAGCAGTTTGGGGACAGGGACTTACAATGAGCAGTTCTTC. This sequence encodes CASSLGTGTYNEQFF.

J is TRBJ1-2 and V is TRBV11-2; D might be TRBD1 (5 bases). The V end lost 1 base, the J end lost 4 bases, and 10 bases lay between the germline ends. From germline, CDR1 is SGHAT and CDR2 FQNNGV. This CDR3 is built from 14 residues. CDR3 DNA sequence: TGTGCCAGCAGCTTAGGGGGCTCGGTCTATGGCTACACCTTC. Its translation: CASSLGGSVYGYTF. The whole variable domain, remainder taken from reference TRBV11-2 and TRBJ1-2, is EAGVAQSPRYKIIEKRQSVAFWCNPISGHATLYWYQQILGQGPKLLIQFQNNGVVDDSQLPKDRFSAERLKGVDSTLKIQPAKLEDSAVYLCASSLGGSVYGYTFGSGTRLTVV.

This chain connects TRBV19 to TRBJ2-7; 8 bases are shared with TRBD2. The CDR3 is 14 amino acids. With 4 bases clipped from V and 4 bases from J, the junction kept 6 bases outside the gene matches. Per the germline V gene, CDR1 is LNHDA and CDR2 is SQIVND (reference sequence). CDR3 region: CASSTLAGGYEQYF. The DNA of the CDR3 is TGTGCCAGTAGTACCCTGGCGGGAGGATACGAGCAGTACTTC.

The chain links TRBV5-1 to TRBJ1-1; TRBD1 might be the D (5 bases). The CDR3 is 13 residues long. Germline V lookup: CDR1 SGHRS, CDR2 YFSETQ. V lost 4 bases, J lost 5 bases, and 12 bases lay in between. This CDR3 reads CASSLEQGTEAFF. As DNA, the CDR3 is TGCGCCAGCAGCCTGGAGCAGGGAACTGAAGCTTTCTTT.

CDR3 nucleotide sequence: TGTGCCAGCAGTTACTCGGCAGGGCGGTCCTACGAGCAGTACTTC. It translates to CASSYSAGRSYEQYF. The rearrangement links TRBV6-5 to TRBJ2-7; weak D call: TRBD1 (5 bases). The V and J ends lost 0 bases and 1 base respectively, with 10 bases between them. CDR3 length: 15 residues. Per the germline V gene, CDR1 is MNHEY and CDR2 is SVGAGI.

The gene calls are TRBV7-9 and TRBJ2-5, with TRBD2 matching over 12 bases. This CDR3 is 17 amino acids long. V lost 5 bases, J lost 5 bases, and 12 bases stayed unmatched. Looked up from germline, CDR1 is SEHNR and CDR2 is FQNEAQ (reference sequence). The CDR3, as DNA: TGTGCCAGCAGCCAAGACCCGACTAGCGGGAGTTTGGAGACCCAGTACTTC. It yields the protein CASSQDPTSGSLETQYF.

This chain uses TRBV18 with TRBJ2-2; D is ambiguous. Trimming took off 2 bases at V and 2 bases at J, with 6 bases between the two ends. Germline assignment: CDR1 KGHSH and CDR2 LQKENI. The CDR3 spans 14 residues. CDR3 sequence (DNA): TGTGCCAGCTCACCAGGCAGAAACACCGGGGAGCTGTTTTTT. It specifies CASSPGRNTGELFF.

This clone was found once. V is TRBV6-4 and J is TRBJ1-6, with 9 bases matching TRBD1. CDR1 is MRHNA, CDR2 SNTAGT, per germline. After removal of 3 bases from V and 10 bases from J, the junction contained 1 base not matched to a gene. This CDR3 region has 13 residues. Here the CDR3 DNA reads TGTGCCAGCAGTGAGGGACAGGGCTCACCCCTCCACTTT. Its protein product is CASSEGQGSPLHF.

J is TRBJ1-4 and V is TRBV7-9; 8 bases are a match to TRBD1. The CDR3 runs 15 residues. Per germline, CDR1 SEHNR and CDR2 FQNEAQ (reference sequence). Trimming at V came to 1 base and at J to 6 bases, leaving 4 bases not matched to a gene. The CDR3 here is CASSLVGTGDEKLFF. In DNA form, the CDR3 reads TGTGCCAGCAGCTTAGTGGGGACAGGCGATGAAAAACTGTTTTTT. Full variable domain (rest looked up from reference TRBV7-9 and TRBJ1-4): DTGVSQNPRHKITKRGQNVTFRCDPISEHNRLYWYRQTLGQGPEFLTYFQNEAQLEKSRLLSDRFSAERPKGSFSTLEIQRTEQGDSAMYLCASSLVGTGDEKLFFGSGTQLSVL.

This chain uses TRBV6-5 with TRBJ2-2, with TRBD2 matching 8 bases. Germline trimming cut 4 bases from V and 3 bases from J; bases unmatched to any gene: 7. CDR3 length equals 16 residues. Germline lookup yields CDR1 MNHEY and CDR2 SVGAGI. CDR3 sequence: CASSSGLVGDTGELFF. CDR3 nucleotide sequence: TGTGCCAGCAGTTCGGGACTAGTCGGAGACACCGGGGAGCTGTTTTTT.

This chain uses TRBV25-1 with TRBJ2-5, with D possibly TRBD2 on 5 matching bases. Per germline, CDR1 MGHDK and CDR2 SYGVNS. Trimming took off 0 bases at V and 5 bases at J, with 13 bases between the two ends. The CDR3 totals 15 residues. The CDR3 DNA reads TGTGCCAGCAGTGAATATGCGACACTAGACGAGACCCAGTACTTC. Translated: CASSEYATLDETQYF. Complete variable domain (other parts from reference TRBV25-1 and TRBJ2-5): EADIYQTPRYLVIGTGKKITLECSQTMGHDKMYWYQQDPGMELHLIHYSYGVNSTEKGDLSSESTVSRIRTEHFPLTLESARPSHTSQYLCASSEYATLDETQYFGPGTRLLVL.

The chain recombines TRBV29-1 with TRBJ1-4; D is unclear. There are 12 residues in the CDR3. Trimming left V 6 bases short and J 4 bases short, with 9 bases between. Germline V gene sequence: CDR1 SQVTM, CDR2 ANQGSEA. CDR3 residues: CSVRTVNEKLFF. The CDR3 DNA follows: TGCAGCGTCCGGACGGTTAATGAAAAACTGTTTTTT.

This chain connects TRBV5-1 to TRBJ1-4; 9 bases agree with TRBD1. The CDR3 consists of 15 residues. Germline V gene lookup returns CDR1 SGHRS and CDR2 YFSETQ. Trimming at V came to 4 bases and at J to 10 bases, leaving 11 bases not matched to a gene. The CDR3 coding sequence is TGCGCCAGCAGCGAACAGGGGGCACCGGGAGGAAAACTGTTTTTT. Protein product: CASSEQGAPGGKLFF.

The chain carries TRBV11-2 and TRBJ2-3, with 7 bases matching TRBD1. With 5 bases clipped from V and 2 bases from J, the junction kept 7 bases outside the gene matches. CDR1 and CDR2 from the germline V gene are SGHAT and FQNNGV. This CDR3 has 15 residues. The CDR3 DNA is TGTGCCAGCAGCCCTCACAGGGGCCCCACAGATACGCAGTATTTT. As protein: CASSPHRGPTDTQYF. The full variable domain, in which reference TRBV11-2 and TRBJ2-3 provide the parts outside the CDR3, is EAGVAQSPRYKIIEKRQSVAFWCNPISGHATLYWYQQILGQGPKLLIQFQNNGVVDDSQLPKDRFSAERLKGVDSTLKIQPAKLEDSAVYLCASSPHRGPTDTQYFGPGTRLTVL.

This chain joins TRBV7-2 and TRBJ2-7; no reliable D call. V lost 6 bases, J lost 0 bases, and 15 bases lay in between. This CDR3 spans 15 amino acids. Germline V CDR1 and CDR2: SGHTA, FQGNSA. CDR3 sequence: CASSPQATYSYEQYF. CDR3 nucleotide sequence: TGTGCCAGCAGTCCTCAGGCGACATACTCCTACGAGCAGTACTTC.

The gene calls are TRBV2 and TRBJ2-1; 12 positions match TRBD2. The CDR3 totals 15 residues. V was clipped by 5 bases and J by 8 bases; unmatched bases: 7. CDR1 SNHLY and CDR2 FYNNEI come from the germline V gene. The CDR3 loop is CASSLGLAGKDEQFF. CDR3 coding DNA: TGTGCCAGCAGTTTAGGACTAGCGGGAAAGGATGAGCAGTTCTTC. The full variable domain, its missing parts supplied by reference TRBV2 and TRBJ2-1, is EPEVTQTPSHQVTQMGQEVILRCVPISNHLYFYWYRQILGQKVEFLVSFYNNEISEKSEIFDDQFSVERPDGSNFTLKIRSTKLEDSAMYFCASSLGLAGKDEQFFGPGTRLTVL.

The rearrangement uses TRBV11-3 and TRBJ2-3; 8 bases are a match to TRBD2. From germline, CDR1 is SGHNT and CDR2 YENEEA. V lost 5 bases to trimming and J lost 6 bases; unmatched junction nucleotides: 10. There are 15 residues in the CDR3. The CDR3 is CASSLTAGEGDTQYF. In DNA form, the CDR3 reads TGTGCCAGCAGCCTGACAGCGGGGGAGGGGGATACGCAGTATTTT.

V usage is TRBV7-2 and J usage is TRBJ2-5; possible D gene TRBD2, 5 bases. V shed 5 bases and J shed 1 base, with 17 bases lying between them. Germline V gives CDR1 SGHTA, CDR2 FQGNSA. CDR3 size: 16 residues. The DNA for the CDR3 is TGTGCCAGCAGCCACCTGTATGAGGGCCCCCAAGAGACCCAGTACTTC. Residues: CASSHLYEGPQETQYF.

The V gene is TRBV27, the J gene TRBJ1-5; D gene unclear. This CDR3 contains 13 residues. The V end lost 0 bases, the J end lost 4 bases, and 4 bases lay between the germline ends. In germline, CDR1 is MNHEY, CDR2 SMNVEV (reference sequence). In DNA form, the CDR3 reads TGTGCCAGCAGTTTATCGAGGAATCAGCCCCAGCATTTT. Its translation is CASSLSRNQPQHF.

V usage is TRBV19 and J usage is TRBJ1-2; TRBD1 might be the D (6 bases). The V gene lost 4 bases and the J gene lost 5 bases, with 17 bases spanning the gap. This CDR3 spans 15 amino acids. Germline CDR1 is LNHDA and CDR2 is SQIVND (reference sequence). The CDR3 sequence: CASSNREDVLYGYTF. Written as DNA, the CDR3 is TGTGCCAGTAGTAACAGGGAGGACGTCCTGTATGGCTACACCTTC.

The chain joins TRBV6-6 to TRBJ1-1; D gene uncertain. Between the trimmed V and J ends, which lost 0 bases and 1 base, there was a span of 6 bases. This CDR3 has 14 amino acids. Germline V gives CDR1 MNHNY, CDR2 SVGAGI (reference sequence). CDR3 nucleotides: TGTGCCAGCAGTTACTCGAGGGCGAACACTGAAGCTTTCTTT. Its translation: CASSYSRANTEAFF.

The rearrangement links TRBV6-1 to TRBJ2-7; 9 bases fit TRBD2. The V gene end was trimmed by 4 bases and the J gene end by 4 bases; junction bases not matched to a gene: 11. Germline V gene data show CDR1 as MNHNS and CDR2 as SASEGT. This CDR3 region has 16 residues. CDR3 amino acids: CASSVPLAGREYEQYF. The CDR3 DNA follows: TGTGCCAGCAGTGTACCGCTAGCGGGAAGAGAATACGAGCAGTACTTC.

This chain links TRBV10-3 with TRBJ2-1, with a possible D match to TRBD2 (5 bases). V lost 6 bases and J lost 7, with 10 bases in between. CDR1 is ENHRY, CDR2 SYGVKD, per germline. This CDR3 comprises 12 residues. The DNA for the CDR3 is TGTGCCATCAGACGTGGAGGTAATGAGCAGTTCTTC. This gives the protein CAIRRGGNEQFF.

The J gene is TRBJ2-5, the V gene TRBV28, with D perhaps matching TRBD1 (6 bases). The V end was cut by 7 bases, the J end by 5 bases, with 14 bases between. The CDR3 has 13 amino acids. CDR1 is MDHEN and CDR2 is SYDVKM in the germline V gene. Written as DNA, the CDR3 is TGTGCCAGCACTATGGACAGAGGTGAGACCCAGTACTTC. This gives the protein CASTMDRGETQYF.

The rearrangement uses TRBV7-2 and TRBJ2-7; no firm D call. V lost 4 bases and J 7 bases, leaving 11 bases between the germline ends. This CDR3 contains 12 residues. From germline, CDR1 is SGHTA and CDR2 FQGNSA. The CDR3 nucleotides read TGTGCCAGCAGCTCAGAGTTCGGGGAGCAGTACTTC. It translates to CASSSEFGEQYF.

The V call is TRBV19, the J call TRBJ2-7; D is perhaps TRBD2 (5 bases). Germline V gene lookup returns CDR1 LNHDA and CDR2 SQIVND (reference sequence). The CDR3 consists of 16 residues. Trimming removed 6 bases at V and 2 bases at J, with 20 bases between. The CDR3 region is CASSRSPQGRTYEQYF. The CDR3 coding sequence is TGTGCCAGTAGCCGCTCACCCCAAGGGAGAACCTACGAGCAGTACTTC.

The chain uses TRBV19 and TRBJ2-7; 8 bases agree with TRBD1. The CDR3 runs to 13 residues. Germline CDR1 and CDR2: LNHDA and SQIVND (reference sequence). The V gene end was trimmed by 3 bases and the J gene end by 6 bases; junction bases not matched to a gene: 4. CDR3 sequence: CASSMVRGREQYF. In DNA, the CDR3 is TGTGCCAGTAGTATGGTCAGGGGGCGCGAGCAGTACTTC.